The clone carrying this T cell receptor (beta chain) was detected only once. Original processing methods: Estimation of nucleated cell counts relied on the amplification of reference gene primers. The repertoire was sequenced with immunoSEQ multiplex PCR; TCRdb's copy has only in-frame clones and lacks some. V and J calls and clone size come straight from that table; D and trimming were deduced from the DNA. Of 300,000 to 400,000 clones listed, 85% are singletons. This sample stems from a study of blood T cell repertoires in COVID-19. Across the study: The United States, Italy and Spain supplied acute and convalescent COVID-19 samples. PBMCs, B-cell-depleted T cells, or T cells provided the cDNA or gDNA that made up the material.

This CDR3 is built from 14 residues. The junction had 6 bases not matched to a gene; V was cut back by 8 bases and J by 0 bases. Germline V lookup: CDR1 ENHRY, CDR2 SYGVKD. Sequences were obtained from peripheral blood. The TCR comes from a human donor in a cohort sampled during active COVID-19. This rearrangement joins TRBV10-3 to TRBJ2-7, with 8 bases fitting TRBD2. The CDR3 spells CAIRERGSSYEQYF. The CDR3 nucleotides read TGTGCCATCCGCGAGCGGGGGAGCTCCTACGAGCAGTACTTC.